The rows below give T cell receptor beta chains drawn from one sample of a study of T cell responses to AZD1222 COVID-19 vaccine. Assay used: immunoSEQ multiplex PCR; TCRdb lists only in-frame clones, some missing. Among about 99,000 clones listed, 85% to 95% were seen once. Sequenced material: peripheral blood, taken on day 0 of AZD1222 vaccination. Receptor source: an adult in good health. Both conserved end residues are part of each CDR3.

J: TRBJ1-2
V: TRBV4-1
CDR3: CASSHAQPGRTNYGYTF

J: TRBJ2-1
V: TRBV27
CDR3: CASSSQGGNEQFF

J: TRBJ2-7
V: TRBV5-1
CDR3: CASSPTQTTPSSYEQYF

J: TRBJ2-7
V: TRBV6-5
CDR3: CAIGTGHLYEQYF

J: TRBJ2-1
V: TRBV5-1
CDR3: CASSTALGQGVGNEQFF

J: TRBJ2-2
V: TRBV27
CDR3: CASSSRGTGELFF

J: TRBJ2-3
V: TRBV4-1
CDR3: CASSPSGLAGGVGTDTQYF

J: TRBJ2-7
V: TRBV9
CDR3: CASSPMGGQAYEQYF

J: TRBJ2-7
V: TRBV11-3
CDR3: CASSLGGGDEQYF

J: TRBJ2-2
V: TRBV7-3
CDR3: CASSSSGLGNGGELFF

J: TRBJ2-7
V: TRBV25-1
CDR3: CASSEQDTYEQYF

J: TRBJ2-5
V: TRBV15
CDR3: CATNGAARETQYF

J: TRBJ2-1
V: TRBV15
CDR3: CATSRDGLAGDEQFF

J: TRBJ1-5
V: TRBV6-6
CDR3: CASSYKGNSNQPQHF

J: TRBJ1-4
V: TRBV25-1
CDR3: CASSVGQGAEEKLFF

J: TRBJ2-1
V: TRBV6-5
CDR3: CASSYSGRGYNEQFF

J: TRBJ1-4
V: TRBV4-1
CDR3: CASSQDLGGKLFF

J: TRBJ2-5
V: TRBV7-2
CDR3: CASSLRIAGGGETQYF

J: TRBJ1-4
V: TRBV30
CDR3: CAWTGDATNEKLFF

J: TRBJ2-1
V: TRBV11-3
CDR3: CASSLATGDEQFF

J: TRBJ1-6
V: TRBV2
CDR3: CASSDNSPLHF

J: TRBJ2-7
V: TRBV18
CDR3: CASSPDSLGGSSYEQYF

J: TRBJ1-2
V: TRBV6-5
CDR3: CASSYYPGGNGYTF

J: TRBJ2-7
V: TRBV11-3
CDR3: CASSLVHMTYEQYF

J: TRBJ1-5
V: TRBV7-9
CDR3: CASSLGGRAGGLFQPQHF

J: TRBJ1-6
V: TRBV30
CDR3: CAWSVPWNSPLHF

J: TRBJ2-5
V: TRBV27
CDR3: CASSSLAGQETQYF

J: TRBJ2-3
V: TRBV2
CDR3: CASSEAKVGQGPDTQYF

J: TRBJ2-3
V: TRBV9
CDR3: CASSVGERDTQYF

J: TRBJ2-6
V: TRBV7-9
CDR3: CASSLSYVSGANVLTF